A selection of T cell receptor beta chains follows, all from one sample in a study of T cells after yellow fever vaccination. TCRdb reprocessed the 5' RACE reads via MiXCR and lists one record per CDR3 protein. The table lists over 150,000 distinct CDR3 sequences, approximately 6.2% of them singletons. Sample: CD4+ T cells sorted from PBMCs, taken on the day of the first yellow fever vaccination. The receptor source for this set is a man younger than 35 who received the YFV17D yellow fever vaccine. Both conserved end residues are part of each CDR3. D genes are given only for firm matches. The listing skips clone size in some rows; elsewhere it reads once, few, many or a size class.

few NA TRBJ2-1 TRBV20-1 TGCAGTGCTAGAGATCCCGAAAGGGGTAACCTGCTATACAATGAGCAGTTCTTC CSARDPERGNLLYNEQFF
medium-sized NA TRBJ2-5 TRBV7-2 TGTGCCAGCAGCTTGATGGGCGGGGAGAGGGAGACCCAGTACTTC CASSLMGGERETQYF
NA TRBD1 TRBJ2-7 TRBV7-8 TGTGCCAGCAGCGCCCGGAGGGACAGGCCATTCTTGGAGCAGTACTTC CASSARRDRPFLEQYF
NA NA TRBJ1-1 TRBV6-1 TGTGCCAGCAGTGAAGGGGGGAGTGAAGCTTTCTTT CASSEGGSEAFF
NA NA TRBJ1-2 TRBV18 TGTGCCAGCTCACCACCAACAGACTATGGCTACACCTTC CASSPPTDYGYTF
few NA TRBJ1-5 TRBV6-2/TRBV6-3 TGTGCCAGCAGGTGGGGGAGTCAGAGCAATCAGCCCCAGCATTTT CASRWGSQSNQPQHF
NA NA TRBJ1-5 TRBV7-9 TGTGCCAGCAGCTTGGGCGATACCAAAAATCAGCCCCAGCATTTT CASSLGDTKNQPQHF
NA TRBD2 TRBJ2-1 TRBV10-2 TGCGCCAGCAGGACTAGCGGGGGGGCCGTTGAGCAGTTCTTC CASRTSGGAVEQFF
NA NA TRBJ2-3 TRBV28 TGTGCCAGCAGTTCCCCTCCACTGAGCACAGATACGCAGTATTTT CASSSPPLSTDTQYF
few NA TRBJ1-1 TRBV5-1 TGCGCCAGCAGCTTGGAAGGACCGAACACTGAAGCTTTCTTT CASSLEGPNTEAFF
many TRBD1 TRBJ1-2 TRBV5-1 TGCGCCAGCAGCTCTCAGGGGGCCGACTATGGCTACACCTTC CASSSQGADYGYTF
NA NA TRBJ1-5 TRBV20-1 TGCAGTGCTGCGACAGCGGCCGGCCATCAGCCCCAGCATTTT CSAATAAGHQPQHF
many TRBD2 TRBJ2-3 TRBV10-3 TGTGCCATCAGTGGGCTAGCGGGGGTCACAGATACGCAGTATTTT CAISGLAGVTDTQYF
NA NA TRBJ1-2 TRBV20-1 TGCAGTGCTAGAGTGGTTGGAGAGGGCTATGGCTACACCTTC CSARVVGEGYGYTF
NA NA TRBJ1-1 TRBV7-9 TGTGCCAGCAGCTTAGACCAGGGTGAAGCTTTCTTT CASSLDQGEAFF
NA NA TRBJ2-7 TRBV20-1 TGCAGTGCGGGGCCGGGGCGGTACGAGCAGTACTTC CSAGPGRYEQYF
many NA TRBJ2-7 TRBV29-1 TGCAGCGTCACGAATCAGGGCTACGAGCAGTACTTC CSVTNQGYEQYF
few TRBD1 TRBJ1-2 TRBV18 TGTGCCAGCTCACCGGGGACAGTCAATGGCTACACCTTC CASSPGTVNGYTF
NA NA TRBJ1-1 TRBV5-1 TGCGCCAGCAGCTTCGACATCTCGAACACTGAAGCTTTCTTT CASSFDISNTEAFF
NA NA TRBJ2-2 TRBV9 TGTGCCACGACGAGGGGGGGCAACACCGGGGAGCTGTTTTTT CATTRGGNTGELFF
many NA TRBJ2-3 TRBV7-6 TGTGCCAGCAGCTTAGACGCGACGGCAGATACGCAGTATTTT CASSLDATADTQYF
many NA TRBJ2-1 TRBV29-1 TGCAGCGTTGAAGATCGCGGCTCTCCTACAATGAAGCAGTTCTTC CSVEDRGSPTMKQFF
many NA TRBJ2-3 TRBV3-1 TGTGCCAGCAGCCAAGTATTAGATACGCAGTATTTT CASSQVLDTQYF
few NA TRBJ2-5 TRBV20-1 TGCAGTGCTAGAGATACAGGGAGGGAGACCCAGTACTTC CSARDTGRETQYF
NA NA TRBJ2-1 TRBV15 TGTGCCACCAGCAGAGTGCCGAGAACAAGCTCCTACAATGAGCAGTTCTTC CATSRVPRTSSYNEQFF
many NA TRBJ2-6 TRBV7-9 TGTGCCAGCAGCCCCACTTCTGGGGCCAACGTCCTGACTTTC CASSPTSGANVLTF
many TRBD1 TRBJ2-7 TRBV9 TGTGCCAGCAGCGTGGGACAGGGGAACTACGAGCAGTACTTC CASSVGQGNYEQYF
few NA TRBJ2-3 TRBV2 TGTGCCAGCAGTGAGGCAGGCACAGATACGCAGTATTTT CASSEAGTDTQYF
NA TRBD2 TRBJ2-3 TRBV5-4 TGTGCCAGCAGCCCGGGACTAGCGGGAGTTACAGATACGCAGTATTTT CASSPGLAGVTDTQYF
NA NA TRBJ1-6 TRBV12-3/TRBV12-4 TGTGCCAGCAGTTTACAGCTAATTTCACCCCTCCACTTT CASSLQLISPLHF
few NA TRBJ1-1 TRBV9 TGTGCCAGCAGCGTAGTATCTGTGGGAAGTCCTGAAGCTTTCTTT CASSVVSVGSPEAFF
few NA TRBJ2-3 TRBV7-9 TGTGCCAGCAGCTTAAGGGGGGCGGGTGGCACAGATACGCAGTATTTT CASSLRGAGGTDTQYF
many TRBD1 TRBJ1-5 TRBV28 TGTGCCAGCAGCCCTCCGGGACAGGGGAGGTATTGGCCCCAGCATTTT CASSPPGQGRYWPQHF
few NA TRBJ1-2 TRBV18 TGTGCCAGCTCACCAGCGACCAGGTCTCTAGGGTATGGCTACACCTTC CASSPATRSLGYGYTF
many TRBD1 TRBJ2-5 TRBV7-2 TGTGCCAGCAGCGTGGACAGGGGGACCCAGTACTTC CASSVDRGTQYF
few TRBD1 TRBJ2-3 TRBV5-1 TGCGCCAGCAGCTTGGTTGAGACAGGGGGCGAAGATACGCAGTATTTT CASSLVETGGEDTQYF
many TRBD1 TRBJ1-1 TRBV12-3/TRBV12-4 TGTGCCAGCAGCCCCAGGGGGGGGTCGTACACTGAAGCTTTCTTT CASSPRGGSYTEAFF
many NA TRBJ2-3 TRBV10-3 TGTGCCATCAGTGAGTCCCGGGATACGCAGTATTTT CAISESRDTQYF
few NA TRBJ2-3 TRBV24-1 TGTGCCACCAGTGATGAACCCACAGATACGCAGTATTTT CATSDEPTDTQYF
many NA TRBJ1-2 TRBV12-3/TRBV12-4 TGTGCCAGCAGTCTGATGGGGGACTATGGCTACACCTTC CASSLMGDYGYTF
many NA TRBJ2-1 TRBV7-8 TGTGCCAGCAGCTCGGACAGAACTGAGCAGTTCTTC CASSSDRTEQFF
few TRBD1 TRBJ2-7 TRBV7-9 TGTGCCAGCAGCCAGGACAGGGATTTCTACGAGCAGTACTTC CASSQDRDFYEQYF
many NA TRBJ2-2 TRBV29-1 TGCAGCGTTGACCAGGGGCTTAACACCGGGGAGCTGTTTTTT CSVDQGLNTGELFF
many NA TRBJ1-6 TRBV7-8 TGTGCCAGCAGCTTTAGGGACTCACCCCTCCACTTT CASSFRDSPLHF
few NA TRBJ1-4 TRBV11-2 TGTGCCAGCAGCTTGCAGGTTGGGGCTAATGAAAAACTGTTTTTT CASSLQVGANEKLFF
many NA TRBJ2-1 TRBV7-2 TGTGCCAGCAGCTTAGATTTCACAGGCTACAATGAGCAGTTCTTC CASSLDFTGYNEQFF